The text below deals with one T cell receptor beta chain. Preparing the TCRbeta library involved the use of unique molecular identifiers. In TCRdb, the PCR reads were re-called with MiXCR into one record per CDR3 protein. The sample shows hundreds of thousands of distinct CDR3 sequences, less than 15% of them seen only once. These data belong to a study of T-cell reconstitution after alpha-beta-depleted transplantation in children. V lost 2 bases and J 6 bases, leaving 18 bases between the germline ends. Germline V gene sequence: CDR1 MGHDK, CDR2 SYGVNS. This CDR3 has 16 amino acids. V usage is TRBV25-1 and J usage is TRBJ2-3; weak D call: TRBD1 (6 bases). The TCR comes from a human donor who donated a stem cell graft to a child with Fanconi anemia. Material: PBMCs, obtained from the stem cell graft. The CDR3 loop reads CASSESGRGKEDTQYF. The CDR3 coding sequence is TGTGCCAGCAGTGAAAGTGGCAGGGGTAAGGAGGATACGCAGTATTTT. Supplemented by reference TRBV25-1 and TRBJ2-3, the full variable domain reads EADIYQTPRYLVIGTGKKITLECSQTMGHDKMYWYQQDPGMELHLIHYSYGVNSTEKGDLSSESTVSRIRTEHFPLTLESARPSHTSQYLCASSESGRGKEDTQYFGPGTRLTVL.